A selection of T cell receptor beta chains follows, all from one sample in a study of PD-1 blockade in mismatch repair-deficient tumors. Produced via immunoSEQ multiplex PCR; TCRdb's table is partial and in-frame only. The sample records under 50,000 clones, under 85% being singletons. The input for sequencing was PBMCs, taken before pembrolizumab treatment. The receptors here all came from an adult with mismatch repair-deficient cancer. Both conserved end residues are part of each CDR3. A clone size is listed for some rows: how often the clone was seen (once, few, many), or a class if it is expanded.

CASSYRDHGEGYEQYF medium-sized TRBJ2-7 TRBV7-9
CASSASGGPSETQYF - TRBJ2-5 TRBV2
CSAAYTGTGGLGYTF few TRBJ1-2 TRBV29-1
CASSQKLAGEAGDNEQFF - TRBJ2-1 TRBV4-3
CASSSQTGQRYEQYF - TRBJ2-7 TRBV5-4
CASSRDPGSGGYTF - TRBJ1-2 TRBV2
CASSLPLAGGGSEQYF - TRBJ2-7 TRBV5-1
CASSSDVNTEAFF - TRBJ1-1 TRBV7-6
CASSVGGGSTYNEQFF - TRBJ2-1 TRBV9
CAWSRTGGDFYGYTF - TRBJ1-2 TRBV30
CASSPPGMYSNTEAFF few TRBJ1-1 TRBV19
CASSLTAGGSETQYF few TRBJ2-5 TRBV5-1
CASSSAAYSGNTIYF - TRBJ1-3 TRBV27
CASSPRQGAEEAFF - TRBJ1-1 TRBV18
CASSEVRGGEQYF - TRBJ2-7 TRBV2
CASSLGSGRQETQYF - TRBJ2-5 TRBV5-8
CASSQGFREETQYF - TRBJ2-5 TRBV4-1
CASSSGREGSYNEQFF once TRBJ2-1 TRBV7-8
CASSLEGREAFF - TRBJ1-1 TRBV5-1
CSVEEGRSNEKLFF once TRBJ1-4 TRBV29-1
CASSPYKNTEAFF - TRBJ1-1 TRBV9
CSVGGLVGNYEQYF once TRBJ2-7 TRBV29-1
CASSLGGRAQETQYF - TRBJ2-5 TRBV7-7
CASSQTTGVSTEAFF - TRBJ1-1 TRBV5-4
CASSLIGGRTYNEQFF - TRBJ2-1 TRBV7-3
CASSPRALPNYGYTF - TRBJ1-2 TRBV2
CASSLGGGAQNIQYF - TRBJ2-4 TRBV5-6
CASSFPRTGRNYGYTF - TRBJ1-2 TRBV28
CASRAGVGTEAFF once TRBJ1-1 TRBV6-6
CATSRAVTSVSYNEQFF - TRBJ2-1 TRBV15
CSGAGPADTIYF - TRBJ1-3 TRBV29-1
CASSLGSGGSQPQHF few TRBJ1-5 TRBV28
CASSPYYEQYF few TRBJ2-7 TRBV5-6
CASRGQGESEQYF once TRBJ2-7 TRBV5-1
CASSVGTSANNEQFF once TRBJ2-1 TRBV9
CASSRGQGASTHTQYF - TRBJ2-3 TRBV5-1
CASSYLGQGLADTEAFF - TRBJ1-1 TRBV27
CASMGQGLRPQHF - TRBJ1-5 TRBV6-5
CASSSRTTPYNYGYTF once TRBJ1-2 TRBV9
CASSPRTSGAYEQYF - TRBJ2-7 TRBV7-9
CASFRGQLPGEQYF - TRBJ2-7 TRBV18